The 11 T cell receptor beta chains presented below share a single source sample, sequenced in a study of cytomegalovirus exposure and HLA in healthy donors. PCR used 60 Vbeta primers and 13 Jbeta primers. Clones were sequenced by immunoSEQ multiplex PCR, and TCRdb holds only the in-frame ones, with some missing. Of about 160,000 clones listed, about 85% are singletons. Sequenced: PBMCs. Receptors originate from a boy aged 2 to 10 in good health and CMV-seronegative.

CDR3 DNA: TGTGCCATCAGTGATAGGACTAGCGGGAGTATCTTTAACTACGAGCAGTACTTC. This codes for CAISDRTSGSIFNYEQYF. V and J are TRBV10-3 and TRBJ2-7; 13 bases line up with TRBD2. The CDR3 has 18 residues. Unmatched junction bases numbered 11, after V lost 3 bases and J lost 3 bases. Looked up from germline, CDR1 is ENHRY and CDR2 is SYGVKD.

This clone showed up just once. J is TRBJ2-1 and V is TRBV5-4; tentative D call: TRBD2 (6 bases). The CDR3 spans 17 residues. CDR1 and CDR2 (germline): SGHNT, YYREEE (reference sequence). With 4 bases removed from V and 2 bases from J, the gap between germline ends came to 19 bases. The CDR3 reads CASSPQDGRITYNEQFF. CDR3 sequence (DNA): TGTGCCAGCAGCCCCCAGGATGGGAGGATTACCTACAATGAGCAGTTCTTC.

V gene TRBV28 combines with J gene TRBJ2-6; 9 nucleotides line up with TRBD1. The germline V gene has CDR1 MDHEN and CDR2 SYDVKM. This CDR3 has 21 amino acids. V was clipped by 6 bases and J by 0 bases; unmatched bases: 18. The CDR3 here is CASRSETQRDRVFSGANVLTF. As DNA, the CDR3 is TGTGCCAGCAGATCCGAGACCCAGCGGGACAGGGTCTTCTCTGGGGCCAACGTCCTGACTTTC.

V and J are TRBV30 and TRBJ2-5; 7 nucleotides match TRBD1. From germline, CDR1 is GTSNPN and CDR2 SVGIG (reference sequence). This CDR3 is built from 14 residues. The V and J ends lost 2 bases and 3 bases, in that order; junction bases with no gene match: 6. The CDR3 spells CAWSSRTGKETQYF. CDR3 coding DNA: TGTGCCTGGAGTTCTCGGACAGGAAAAGAGACCCAGTACTTC.

This clone was found once. The junction and the germline gene differ at one end; a read error may be behind it. The chain couples TRBV27 to TRBJ1-5; no reliable D call. CDR3 size: 12 residues. CDR1 and CDR2 (germline): MNHEY, SMNVEV (reference sequence). This CDR3 is CASSSPNRPQHF. CDR3 DNA sequence: TGTGCCAGCAGTTCCCCTAATCGGCCCCAGCATTTT.

The chain recombines TRBV19 with TRBJ2-3; 8 bases agree with TRBD2. The CDR3 consists of 13 residues. Unmatched junction bases numbered 4, after V lost 7 bases and J lost 4 bases. The germline V gene has CDR1 LNHDA and CDR2 SQIVND (reference sequence). CDR3 DNA sequence: TGTGCCAGTACGGGAGGGGGAGCAGATACGCAGTATTTT. Translation gives CASTGGGADTQYF.

This clone was observed a few times. This chain uses TRBV6-6 with TRBJ2-5; TRBD2 matches at 8 bases. Per germline, CDR1 MNHNY and CDR2 SVGAGI (reference sequence). The CDR3 extends over 14 amino acids. The V segment lost 6 bases and the J segment 1 base; nucleotides outside the gene matches: 4. The CDR3 sequence is CASSPGGAQETQYF. The CDR3 nucleotides are TGTGCCAGCAGCCCGGGGGGGGCCCAAGAGACCCAGTACTTC.

This CDR3 reads CASSSQGSDVGYTF. For the CDR3, the DNA is TGTGCCAGCAGCTCACAGGGGTCCGACGTTGGCTACACCTTC. This chain uses TRBV5-4 with TRBJ1-2; 7 bases line up with TRBD1. This CDR3 is 14 amino acids long. Germline trimming cut 3 bases from V and 7 bases from J; bases unmatched to any gene: 9. Per the germline V gene, CDR1 is SGHNT and CDR2 is YYREEE (reference sequence).

This chain links TRBV6-5 with TRBJ1-2; 11 nucleotides agree with TRBD1. Germline CDR1 MNHEY, CDR2 SVGAGI. This CDR3 comprises 13 residues. J was trimmed by 8 bases and V by 5 bases; bases with no gene match: 4. CDR3 nucleotide sequence: TGTGCCAGCAGTGGACAGGGGGCAAGAGGCTACACCTTC. It is translated as CASSGQGARGYTF.

The chain combines TRBV21-1 with TRBJ1-4. TRBV21-1 is a pseudogene. The CDR3 totals 20 residues. CDR3 residues: CASSKCEGHCRPDTNEKLFF. CDR3 bases: TGTGCCAGCAGCAAATGTGAGGGCCACTGCCGGCCCGACACTAATGAAAAACTGTTTTTT.

V gene TRBV9 combines with J gene TRBJ2-1, with 8 bases that match TRBD2. CDR3 length: 11 residues. After removal of 6 bases from V and 8 bases from J, the junction contained 1 base not matched to a gene. In germline, CDR1 is SGDLS, CDR2 YYNGEE. The chain's CDR3 is CASKRGHEQFF. CDR3 DNA sequence: TGTGCCAGCAAGCGGGGGCATGAGCAGTTCTTC.